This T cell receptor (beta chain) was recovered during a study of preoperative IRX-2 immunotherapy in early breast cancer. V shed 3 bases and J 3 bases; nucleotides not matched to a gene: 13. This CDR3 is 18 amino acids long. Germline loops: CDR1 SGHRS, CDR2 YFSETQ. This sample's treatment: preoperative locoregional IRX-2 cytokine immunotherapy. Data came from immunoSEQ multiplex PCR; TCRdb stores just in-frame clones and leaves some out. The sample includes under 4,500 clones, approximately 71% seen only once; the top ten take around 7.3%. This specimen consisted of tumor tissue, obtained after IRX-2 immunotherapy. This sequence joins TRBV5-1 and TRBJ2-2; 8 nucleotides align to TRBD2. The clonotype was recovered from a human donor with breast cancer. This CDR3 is CASSSIPLSGGYTGELFF. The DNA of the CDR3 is TGCGCCAGCAGCTCCATCCCCTTGAGCGGGGGATACACCGGGGAGCTGTTTTTT. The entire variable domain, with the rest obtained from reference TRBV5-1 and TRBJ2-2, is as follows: KAGVTQTPRYLIKTRGQQVTLSCSPISGHRSVSWYQQTPGQGLQFLFEYFSETQRNKGNFPGRFSGRQFSNSRSEMNVSTLELGDSALYLCASSSIPLSGGYTGELFFGEGSRLTVL.